The rows below give T cell receptor beta chains drawn from one sample of a study of cytomegalovirus exposure and HLA in healthy donors. TCRdb's table, derived via immunoSEQ multiplex PCR, lists solely in-frame clones and lacks some. The sample holds approximately 150,000 clones, 86% seen once. What was sequenced was PBMCs. These receptors came from a man in his late teens or twenties in good health and CMV-seropositive. Both conserved end residues are part of each CDR3. The order of the fields is V gene, J gene, D gene, CDR3 protein, CDR3 DNA. D genes are given only for firm matches.

TRBV14	TRBJ1-4	.	CASSPDRGKLFF	TGTGCCAGCAGCCCGGACCGGGGAAAACTGTTTTTT
TRBV28	TRBJ1-5	.	CASSFEASNQPQHF	TGTGCCAGCAGTTTCGAGGCGAGCAATCAGCCCCAGCATTTT
TRBV6-4	TRBJ2-3	TRBD2	CATAWAGGITDTQYF	TGTGCCACCGCCTGGGCGGGGGGTATCACAGATACGCAGTATTTT
TRBV30	TRBJ2-7	.	CAWSVGGEQYF	TGTGCCTGGAGTGTAGGGGGCGAGCAGTACTTC
TRBV28	TRBJ2-7	TRBD1	CASSRPGTGVIYEQYF	TGTGCCAGCAGTCGCCCCGGGACAGGGGTCATCTACGAGCAGTACTTC
TRBV27	TRBJ2-7	.	CASGGPTYEQYF	TGTGCCAGCGGCGGTCCGACCTACGAGCAGTACTTC
TRBV15	TRBJ2-1	TRBD2	CATSSSGRANEQFF	TGTGCCACCAGCTCTAGCGGGAGGGCAAATGAGCAGTTCTTC
TRBV9	TRBJ2-1	TRBD2	CASSHRNGPREWDEQFF	TGTGCCAGCAGCCACCGGAACGGCCCGCGGGAGTGGGATGAGCAGTTCTTC
TRBV4-3	TRBJ2-6	TRBD1	CASSPWTGPGANVLTF	TGCGCCAGCAGCCCCTGGACAGGGCCTGGGGCCAACGTCCTGACTTTC
TRBV5-1	TRBJ2-3	TRBD1	CASSMTGVSGDTQYF	TGCGCCAGCAGCATGACAGGGGTTTCGGGAGATACGCAGTATTTT
TRBV4-1	TRBJ1-6	.	CASSLAAGMRNSPLHF	TGCGCCAGCAGCCTTGCGGCGGGGATGCGTAATTCACCCCTCCACTTT